A selection of T cell receptor beta chains follows, all from one sample in a study of blood T cell repertoires in COVID-19. The method was immunoSEQ multiplex PCR; TCRdb's version includes in-frame clones alone and lacks a portion of them. Of about 270,000 clones in the sample, 89% were seen once. What was sequenced was peripheral blood. These receptors were taken from a man aged 50 or older with acute or convalescent COVID-19. Both conserved end residues are part of each CDR3.

V gene	J gene	CDR3 protein
TRBV5-1	TRBJ2-3	CASSPGQPGTDTQYF
TRBV6-1	TRBJ2-5	CASSDRDRQQETQYF
TRBV9	TRBJ1-2	CASSAGTEMIYGYTF
TRBV25-1	TRBJ2-1	CASSDGGRRYNEQFF
TRBV19	TRBJ2-4	CASSMRGRVIQYF
TRBV9	TRBJ2-3	CASSVVAGITDTQYF
TRBV29-1	TRBJ2-5	CSVESSGETQYF
TRBV10-2	TRBJ2-1	CASSEAAGGTRQFF
TRBV3-1/TRBV3-2	TRBJ2-5	CASSRTQGTRGTGETQYF
TRBV7-8	TRBJ2-2	CASSFTGATGELFF
TRBV19	TRBJ1-5	CASTMPGLPGNQPQHF
TRBV7-3	TRBJ2-1	CASSRDSVGGNEQFF
TRBV19	TRBJ1-5	CASGTGTTVNQPQHF
TRBV5-4	TRBJ2-5	CASSLATTGRETQYF
TRBV6-5	TRBJ1-2	CASSYSSWIWGDGYTF
TRBV5-4	TRBJ2-3	CASSPRDGGTDTQYF
TRBV5-1	TRBJ1-1	CASSEPLPGGSAEAFF